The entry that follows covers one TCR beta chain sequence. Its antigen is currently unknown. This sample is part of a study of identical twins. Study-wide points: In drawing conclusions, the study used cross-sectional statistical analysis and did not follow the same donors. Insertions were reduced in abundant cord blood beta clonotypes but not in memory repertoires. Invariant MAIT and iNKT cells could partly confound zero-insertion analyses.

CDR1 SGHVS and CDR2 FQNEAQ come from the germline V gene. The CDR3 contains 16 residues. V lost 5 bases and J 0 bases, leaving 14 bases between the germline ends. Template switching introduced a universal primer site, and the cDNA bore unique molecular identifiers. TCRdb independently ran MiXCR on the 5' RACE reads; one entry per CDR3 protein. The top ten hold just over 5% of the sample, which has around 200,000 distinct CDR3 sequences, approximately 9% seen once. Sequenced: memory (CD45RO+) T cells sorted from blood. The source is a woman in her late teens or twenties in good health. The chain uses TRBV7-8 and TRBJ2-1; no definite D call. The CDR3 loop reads CASSNRPASSYNEQFF. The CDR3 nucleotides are TGTGCCAGCAGCAACCGACCGGCGAGCTCCTACAATGAGCAGTTCTTC.